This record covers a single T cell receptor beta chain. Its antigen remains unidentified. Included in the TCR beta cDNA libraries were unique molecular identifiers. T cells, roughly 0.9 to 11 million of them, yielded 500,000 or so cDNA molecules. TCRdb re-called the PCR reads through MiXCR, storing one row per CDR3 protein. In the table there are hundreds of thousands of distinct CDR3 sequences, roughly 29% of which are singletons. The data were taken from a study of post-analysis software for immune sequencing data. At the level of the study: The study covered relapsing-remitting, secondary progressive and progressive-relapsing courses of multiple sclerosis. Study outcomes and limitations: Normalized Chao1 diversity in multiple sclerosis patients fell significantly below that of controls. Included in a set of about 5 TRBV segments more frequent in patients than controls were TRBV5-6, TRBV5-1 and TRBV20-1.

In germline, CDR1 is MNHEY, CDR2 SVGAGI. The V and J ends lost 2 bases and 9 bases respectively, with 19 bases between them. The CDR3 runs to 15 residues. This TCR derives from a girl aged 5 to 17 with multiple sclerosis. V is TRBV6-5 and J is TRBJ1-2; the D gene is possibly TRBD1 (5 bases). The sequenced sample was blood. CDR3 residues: CASSYTSWAGTSYTF. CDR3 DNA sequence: TGTGCCAGCAGTTACACCAGCTGGGCAGGGACGAGCTACACCTTC.